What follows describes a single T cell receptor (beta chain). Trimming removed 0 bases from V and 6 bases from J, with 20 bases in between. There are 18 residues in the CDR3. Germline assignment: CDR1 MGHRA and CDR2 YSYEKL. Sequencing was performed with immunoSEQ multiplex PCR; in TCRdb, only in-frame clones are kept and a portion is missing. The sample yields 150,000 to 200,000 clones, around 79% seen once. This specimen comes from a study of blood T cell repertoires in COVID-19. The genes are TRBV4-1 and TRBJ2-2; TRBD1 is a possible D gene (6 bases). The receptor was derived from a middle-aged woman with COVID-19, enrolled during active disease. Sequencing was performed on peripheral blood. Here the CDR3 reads CASSQDRVAGVNPGELFF. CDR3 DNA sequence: TGCGCCAGCAGCCAAGATCGGGTCGCAGGGGTCAATCCCGGGGAGCTGTTTTTT.